This T cell receptor beta chain was sequenced for a study of OX40 agonist ivuxolimab in advanced cancers. Study at large: As their treatment, patients were administered ivuxolimab, an agonistic anti-OX40 (CD134) antibody. Earlier treatment with anti-PD-1, anti-PD-L1 or anti-CTLA-4 was permitted, and 30% to 40% had received some. In this trial design, patients received ivuxolimab intravenously at 0.01 to 10 mg/kg every 2 weeks. Study observations and caveats: On average, CD8+ T cells showed a greater number of expanded clones than CD4+.

The sample holds a few counts of this clone. Its specificity is unknown. Deletions cut 3 bases from V and 7 bases from J, with 12 bases between. In germline, CDR1 is SGHTA, CDR2 FQGNSA. The CDR3 covers 13 residues. Repertoires were generated with immunoSEQ multiplex PCR, while TCRdb's copy carries only in-frame clones and drops some. Here the sample spans 67,000 or so clones, roughly 87% being singletons. Here the sequenced sample was CD4+ or CD8+ T cells sorted from blood, taken in a trial of the OX40 agonist ivuxolimab. The genes are TRBV7-2 and TRBJ2-5; D is perhaps TRBD2 (5 bases). The clonotype was recovered from an adult with an advanced solid tumor such as melanoma, head and neck, liver or kidney cancer. CDR3 amino acids: CASSFLLEGTQYF. The DNA of the CDR3 is TGTGCCAGCAGCTTCCTACTAGAAGGGACCCAGTACTTC.